The clone carrying this T cell receptor (beta chain) was seen once. The antigen remains undetermined. Clones were read by immunoSEQ multiplex PCR, and TCRdb kept only the in-frame ones, dropping some. The table lists 150,000 to 200,000 clones, just over 90% of them singletons. The sample comes from a study of T cell responses to AZD1222 COVID-19 vaccine. Findings and limits, study-wide: White British donors predominated, females outnumbered males, and clonal diversity was possibly underestimated. Unmutated regions of variants are reportedly targeted by nearly half of spike-specific TCRs.

The CDR3 is 14 residues long. Per the germline V gene, CDR1 is SGHTS and CDR2 is YDEGEE. Trimming removed 5 bases from V and 10 bases from J, with 19 bases in between. The chain recombines TRBV5-8 with TRBJ1-5, with D tentatively TRBD1 (5 bases). The receptor's source is an adult who received the AZD1222 COVID-19 vaccine. The material sequenced was peripheral blood, taken 28 days after the second AZD1222 dose. In nucleotides, the CDR3 is TGTGCCAGCAGTTCTCCTTCCGGGGCCCTACCCCAGCATTTT. This sequence encodes CASSSPSGALPQHF.